The clone carrying this T cell receptor (beta chain) was counted between two and nine times. The antigen is undetermined. The PCR contained 60 Vbeta and 13 Jbeta primers. Assay used: immunoSEQ multiplex PCR; TCRdb lists only in-frame clones, some missing. The sample shows about 140,000 clones, approximately 83% of them seen only once. The source of the sample is a study of cytomegalovirus exposure and HLA in healthy donors. Study-level findings and limits: Researchers had no immune exposure information except CMV serostatus available.

Germline loops: CDR1 MDHEN, CDR2 SYDVKM. The V end was cut by 2 bases, the J end by 8 bases, with 13 bases between. This CDR3 is 14 amino acids long. Material: PBMCs. This TCR derives from a male donor in good health and CMV-seronegative. The chain uses TRBV28 and TRBJ2-4, with a possible D match to TRBD2 (5 bases). CDR3 residues: CASSLPTAVDIQYF. The CDR3, as DNA: TGTGCCAGCAGTTTACCCACAGCGGTGGACATTCAGTACTTC.